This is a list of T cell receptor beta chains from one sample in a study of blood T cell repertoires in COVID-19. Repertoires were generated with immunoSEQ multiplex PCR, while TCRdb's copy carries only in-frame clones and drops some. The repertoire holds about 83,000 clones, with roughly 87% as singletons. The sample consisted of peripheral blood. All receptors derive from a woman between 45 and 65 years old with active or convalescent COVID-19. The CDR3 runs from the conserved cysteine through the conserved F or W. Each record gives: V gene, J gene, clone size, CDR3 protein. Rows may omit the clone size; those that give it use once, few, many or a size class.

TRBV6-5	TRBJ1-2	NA	CASRKPSYGYTF
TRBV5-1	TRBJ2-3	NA	CASRAGGASGTDTQYF
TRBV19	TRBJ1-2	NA	CASSIEHRDTLGYGYTF
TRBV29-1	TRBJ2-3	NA	CSVEEGQGTDTQYF
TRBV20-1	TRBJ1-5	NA	CSASVQAGGARQPQHF
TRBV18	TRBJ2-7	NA	CASSSTEAYEQYF
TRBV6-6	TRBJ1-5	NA	CASSYELYSNQPQHF
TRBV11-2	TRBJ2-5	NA	CASSSFLTGLQETQYF
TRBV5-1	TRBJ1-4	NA	CASSLVGGTVNEKLFF
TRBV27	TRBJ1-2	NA	CASSLEWGENYGYTF
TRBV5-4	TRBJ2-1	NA	CASSLGLAGGQDEQFF
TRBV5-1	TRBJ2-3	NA	CASSPGGAPGDTQYF
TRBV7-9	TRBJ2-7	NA	CASSRRQGLYEQYF
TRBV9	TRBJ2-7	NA	CASSVVTLLNPHARDRGPYEQYF
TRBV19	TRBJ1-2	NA	CASTDREEGYTF
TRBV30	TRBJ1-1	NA	CAWSRGLDTEAFF
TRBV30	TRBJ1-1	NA	CAWSQDRGEAFF
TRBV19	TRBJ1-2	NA	CAVRDRDPTYYGYTF
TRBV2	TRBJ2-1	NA	CASTRGREQFF
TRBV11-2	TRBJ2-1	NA	CASSLEQGNGEQFF
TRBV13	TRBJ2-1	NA	CASSLAGQGFRDEQFF
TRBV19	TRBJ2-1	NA	CASSIDRAGALRDEQFF
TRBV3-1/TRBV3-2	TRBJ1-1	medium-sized	CASRRDRATFF
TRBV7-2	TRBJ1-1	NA	CASRQDINTEAFF
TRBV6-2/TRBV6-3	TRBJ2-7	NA	CASSKGQATYEQYF
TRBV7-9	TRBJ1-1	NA	CASSPGLPTTEAFF
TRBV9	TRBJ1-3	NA	CASGPSGNTIYF
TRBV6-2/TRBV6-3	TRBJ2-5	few	CASSYSRIQETQYF
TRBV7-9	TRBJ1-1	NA	CASSATESMNTEAFF
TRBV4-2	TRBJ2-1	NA	CASSHLAGGYNEQFF
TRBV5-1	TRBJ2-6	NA	CASNPGSSGANVLTF
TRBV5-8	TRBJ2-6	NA	CASSLAQGVANVLTF
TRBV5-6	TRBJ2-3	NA	CASSLWTSGGVRDTQYF
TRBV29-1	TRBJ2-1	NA	CSAARGGRHNEQFF
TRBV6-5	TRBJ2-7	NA	CASSDTGNEQYF
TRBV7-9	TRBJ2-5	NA	CASSRSLRGSGETQYF
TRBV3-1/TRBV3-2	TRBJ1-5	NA	CASSQGTGQLNQPQHF
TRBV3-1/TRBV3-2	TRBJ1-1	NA	CASSHAGRTEAFF
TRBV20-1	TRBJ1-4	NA	CSAIHLEKLFF
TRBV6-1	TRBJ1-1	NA	CASSEFQGTTEAFF
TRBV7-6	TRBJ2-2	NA	CASSLAQAGGVGNTGELFF
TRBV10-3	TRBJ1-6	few	CATNMGGSSYNSPLHF
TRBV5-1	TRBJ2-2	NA	CASSVSRGPRGTGELFF
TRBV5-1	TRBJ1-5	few	CASSLEAGHNQPQHF
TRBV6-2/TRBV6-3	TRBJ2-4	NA	CASSYVRGKAKNIQYF
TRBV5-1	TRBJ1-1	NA	CASTRVMDTEAFF
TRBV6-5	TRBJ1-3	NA	CASSATNGNTIYF
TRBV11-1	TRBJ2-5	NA	CASSLASGEIQTQYF
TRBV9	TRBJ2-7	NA	CASSVMAGGSYEQYF
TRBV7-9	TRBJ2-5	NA	CASSFLGGDGEETQYF
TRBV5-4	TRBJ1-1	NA	CASNEDRRNTEAFF
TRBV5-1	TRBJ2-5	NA	CASRSTGQAGQETQYF
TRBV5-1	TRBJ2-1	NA	CASSFSRSYNEQFF
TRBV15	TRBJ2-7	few	CATSFGASGGGDEQYF
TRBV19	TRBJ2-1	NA	CASAGQGLSNNEQFF
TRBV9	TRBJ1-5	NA	CASSAKDRGHFQPQHF
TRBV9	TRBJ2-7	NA	CASSVAGSGQGGEQYF
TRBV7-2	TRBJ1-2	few	CASSSRTAVNYGYTF
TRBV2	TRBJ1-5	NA	CASSGGGGGNQPQHF
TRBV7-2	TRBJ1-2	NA	CASSSYRGPSGYTF